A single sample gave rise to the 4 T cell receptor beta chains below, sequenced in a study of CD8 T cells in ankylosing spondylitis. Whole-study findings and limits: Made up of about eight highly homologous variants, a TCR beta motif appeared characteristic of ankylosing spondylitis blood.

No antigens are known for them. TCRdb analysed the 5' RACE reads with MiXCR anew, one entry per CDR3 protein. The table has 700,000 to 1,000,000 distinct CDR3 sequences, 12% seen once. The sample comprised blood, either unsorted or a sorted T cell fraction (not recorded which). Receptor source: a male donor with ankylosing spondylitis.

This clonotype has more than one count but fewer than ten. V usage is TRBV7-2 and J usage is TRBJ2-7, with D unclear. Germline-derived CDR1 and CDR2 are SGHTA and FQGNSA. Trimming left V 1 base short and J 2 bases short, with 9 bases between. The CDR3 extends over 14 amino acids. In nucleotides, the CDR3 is TGTGCCAGCAGCTTAGTATCACGTACCTACGAGCAGTACTTC. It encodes CASSLVSRTYEQYF.

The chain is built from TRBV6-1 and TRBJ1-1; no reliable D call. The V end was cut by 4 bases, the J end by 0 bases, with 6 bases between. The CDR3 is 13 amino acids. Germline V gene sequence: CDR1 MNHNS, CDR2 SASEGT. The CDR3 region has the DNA TGTGCCAGCAGTGGTTGGGTGAACACTGAAGCTTTCTTT. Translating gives CASSGWVNTEAFF.

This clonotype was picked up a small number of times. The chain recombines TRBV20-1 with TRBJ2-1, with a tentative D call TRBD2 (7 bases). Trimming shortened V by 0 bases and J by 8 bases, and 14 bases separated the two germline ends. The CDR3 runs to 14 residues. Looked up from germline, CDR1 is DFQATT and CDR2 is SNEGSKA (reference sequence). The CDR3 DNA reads TGCAGTGCTAGAGATCGGAGAGGGGGGGATGAGCAGTTCTTC. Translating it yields CSARDRRGGDEQFF.

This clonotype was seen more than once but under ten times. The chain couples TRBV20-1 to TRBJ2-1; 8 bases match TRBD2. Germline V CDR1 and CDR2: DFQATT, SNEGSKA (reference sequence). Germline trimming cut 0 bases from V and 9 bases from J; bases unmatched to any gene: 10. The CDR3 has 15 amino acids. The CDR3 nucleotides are TGCAGTGCTAGAGATAGCGGGATCCCCATCAGTGAGCAGTTCTTC. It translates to CSARDSGIPISEQFF.